The text below deals with one T cell receptor (beta chain). Its specificity is unknown. The record originates from a study of cytomegalovirus exposure and HLA in healthy donors. Findings and limits, study-wide: Prior analysis indicated that the majority of TCR beta V segments exhibited productivity approximately 90% or approximately 30% of the time. Several of the most significant clusters were apparently associated with common viral pathogens in a later analysis. Upon later analysis, HLA-associated TCR beta chains proved more clonally expanded than other, equally common chains.

Trimming took 4 bases from V and 6 from J; bases not matched to a gene: 6. This CDR3 is built from 14 residues. The germline V gene encodes CDR1 WSHSY and CDR2 SAAADI. The PCR contained 60 Vbeta and 13 Jbeta primers. Data came from immunoSEQ multiplex PCR; TCRdb stores just in-frame clones and leaves some out. Of over 150,000 clones listed, about four fifths are singletons. Sequencing input: PBMCs. The origin of this receptor is a woman aged 25-40 years in good health and CMV-seropositive. The chain combines TRBV10-2 with TRBJ1-2; 9 positions agree with TRBD1. The CDR3 sequence: CASSGDRDLNGYTF. In DNA, the CDR3 is TGCGCCAGCAGTGGGGACAGGGATTTGAATGGCTACACCTTC.